This TCR beta chain was retrieved from a study of CD8 T cells in ankylosing spondylitis. A single record per CDR3 protein comes from TCRdb applying MiXCR to the 5' RACE reads. The sample contains fewer than 500,000 distinct CDR3 sequences, approximately 20% of which appear only once. Study-wide results and limits: Characteristic, it appeared, of ankylosing spondylitis blood was a TCR beta motif of roughly 8 highly homologous variants.

The junction had 7 bases not matched to a gene; V was cut back by 4 bases and J by 6 bases. Per germline, CDR1 KGHSH and CDR2 LQKENI. This CDR3 has 14 residues. As regards this clonotype: Its target is unknown.

This chain uses TRBV18 with TRBJ2-7; TRBD1 matches 9 bases. The source of this sequence is a male donor with ankylosing spondylitis. Sequenced: blood, either unsorted or a sorted T cell fraction (not recorded which). This CDR3 reads CASSLRTGEFEQYF. The CDR3 coding sequence is TGTGCCAGCTCACTCAGGACAGGGGAATTCGAGCAGTACTTC.